This T cell receptor beta chain originates from a study of cytomegalovirus exposure and HLA in healthy donors. The overall study: Ancestry clustering placed around four fifths of approximately 370 genotyped donors in the Caucasian-associated cluster. General study results and limits: Researchers catalogued about 150 TCR beta chains as cytomegalovirus-associated. An observed cluster of highly shared sequence variants was recorded as a likely sequencing artifact.

At collection, donors were nominally healthy, but unrecorded immune exposures were probable. PCR involved 60 Vbeta and 13 Jbeta primers. Profiled with immunoSEQ multiplex PCR; TCRdb holds only in-frame clones, not every one. The table lists roughly 180,000 clones, approximately 81% of them singletons, with less than 3% in the top ten. Remarks on this clone: Its matching antigen is unknown.

This CDR3 has 14 residues. Looked up from germline, CDR1 is MNHEY and CDR2 is SMNVEV (reference sequence). V was clipped by 5 bases and J by 2 bases; unmatched bases: 3. The sequence came from a male donor in good health and CMV-seronegative. Sequencing used PBMCs. This rearrangement joins TRBV27 to TRBJ2-1; TRBD1 matches 7 bases. CDR3 bases: TGTGCCAGCAGTGACAGGGACGCCTACAATGAGCAGTTCTTC. It codes for CASSDRDAYNEQFF.